This T cell receptor (beta chain) was retrieved from a study of OX40 agonist ivuxolimab in advanced cancers. Study summary: Patients enrolled in dose escalation were diagnosed with hepatocellular carcinoma, melanoma, renal cell or head and neck cancer.

Study-level points and caveats: Relative to CD4+, CD8+ T cells held more expanded clones on average.

Profiling relied on immunoSEQ multiplex PCR, and the TCRdb table lists in-frame clones only, not all of them. The profile shows about 110,000 clones, around nine tenths of them singletons. In regard to this clone: Its antigen remains unknown.

The sequenced sample was CD4+ or CD8+ T cells sorted from blood, obtained in a trial of the OX40 agonist ivuxolimab. This sequence was found in an adult with an advanced solid tumor such as melanoma, head and neck, liver or kidney cancer.

CDR3 bases: TGTGCCAGCAGCCCGTCGCCCGGGGGGCGTCCCTATGGCTACACCTTC. Its protein is CASSPSPGGRPYGYTF. The V and J genes are TRBV7-9 and TRBJ1-2, with D possibly matching TRBD1 (6 bases). The CDR3 totals 16 residues. Trimming took 5 bases from V and 4 from J, leaving 20 bases between them. The germline gives CDR1 SEHNR, CDR2 FQNEAQ (reference sequence).